This TCR beta chain was recorded in a study of shared clonotypes between healthy human individuals. The trim removed 0 bases at V and 5 bases at J, leaving 6 bases unmatched. Germline-derived CDR1 and CDR2 are SGHRS and YFSETQ. The CDR3 runs 15 residues. Libraries were prepared by immunoSEQ multiplex PCR; TCRdb keeps only in-frame clonotypes and omits some of them. The sample has about 340,000 clones; around 70% are singletons. The gene calls are TRBV5-1 and TRBJ2-7, with 9 bases fitting TRBD2. The receptor was isolated from a man aged 30 to 39 in good health. The sequencing input was memory CD4+ T cells sorted from blood. The subset was: CD45RA-negative fraction. The CDR3 DNA sequence: TGCGCCAGCAGCTTGGGGCTAGCGGGACTCAACGAGCAGTACTTC. This gives the protein CASSLGLAGLNEQYF.